This T cell receptor (beta chain) was retrieved from a study of OX40 agonist ivuxolimab in advanced cancers. V was pared by 5 bases and J by 2 bases, with 6 bases of the junction left unmatched. This CDR3 has 14 amino acids. Per germline, CDR1 SGHAT and CDR2 FQNNGV. Libraries were prepared by immunoSEQ multiplex PCR; TCRdb keeps only in-frame clonotypes and omits some of them. The data show roughly 120,000 clones, 80% to 95% seen once. The TCR was taken from an adult with an advanced solid tumor such as melanoma, head and neck, liver or kidney cancer. This sequence joins TRBV11-2 and TRBJ2-7; 7 nucleotides match TRBD2. Specimen: CD4+ or CD8+ T cells sorted from blood, collected in a trial of the OX40 agonist ivuxolimab. CDR3 sequence: CASSPRTRAYEQYF. The CDR3 DNA reads as TGTGCCAGCAGCCCGCGGACTAGAGCCTACGAGCAGTACTTC.